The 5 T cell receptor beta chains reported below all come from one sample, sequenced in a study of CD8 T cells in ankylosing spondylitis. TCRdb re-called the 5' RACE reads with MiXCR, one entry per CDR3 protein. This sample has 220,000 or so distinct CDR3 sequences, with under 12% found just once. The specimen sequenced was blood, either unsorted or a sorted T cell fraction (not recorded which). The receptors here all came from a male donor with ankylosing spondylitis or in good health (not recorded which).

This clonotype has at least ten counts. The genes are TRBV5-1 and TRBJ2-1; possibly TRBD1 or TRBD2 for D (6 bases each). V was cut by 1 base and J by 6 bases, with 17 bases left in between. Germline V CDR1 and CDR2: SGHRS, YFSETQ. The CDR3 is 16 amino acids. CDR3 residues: CASSLRTGGAPNEQFF. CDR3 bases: TGCGCCAGCAGCTTGCGTACCGGGGGCGCCCCCAATGAGCAGTTCTTC. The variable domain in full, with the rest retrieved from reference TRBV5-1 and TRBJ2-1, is KAGVTQTPRYLIKTRGQQVTLSCSPISGHRSVSWYQQTPGQGLQFLFEYFSETQRNKGNFPGRFSGRQFSNSRSEMNVSTLELGDSALYLCASSLRTGGAPNEQFFGPGTRLTVL.

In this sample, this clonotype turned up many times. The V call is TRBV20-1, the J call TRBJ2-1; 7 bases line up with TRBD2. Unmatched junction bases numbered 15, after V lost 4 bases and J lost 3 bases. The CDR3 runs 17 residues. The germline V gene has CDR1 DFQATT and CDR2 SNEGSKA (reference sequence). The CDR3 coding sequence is TGCAGTGCTACCCTAGCGGACCAGAATCCGAACTACAATGAGCAGTTCTTC. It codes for CSATLADQNPNYNEQFF.

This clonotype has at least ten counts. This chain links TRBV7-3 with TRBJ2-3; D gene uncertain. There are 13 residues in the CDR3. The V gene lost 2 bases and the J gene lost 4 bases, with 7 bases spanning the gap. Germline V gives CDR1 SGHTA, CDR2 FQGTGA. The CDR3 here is CASSLLGPDTQYF. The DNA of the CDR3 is TGTGCCAGCAGCTTACTGGGTCCAGATACGCAGTATTTT.

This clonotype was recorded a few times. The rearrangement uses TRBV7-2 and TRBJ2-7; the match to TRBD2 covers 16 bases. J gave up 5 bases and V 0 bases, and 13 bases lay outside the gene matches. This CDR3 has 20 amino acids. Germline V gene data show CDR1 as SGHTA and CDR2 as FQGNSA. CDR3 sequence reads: CASSLAGTSGGAKSRHEQYF. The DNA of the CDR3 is TGTGCCAGCAGCTTAGCGGGGACTAGCGGGGGGGCCAAAAGTCGTCACGAGCAGTACTTC.

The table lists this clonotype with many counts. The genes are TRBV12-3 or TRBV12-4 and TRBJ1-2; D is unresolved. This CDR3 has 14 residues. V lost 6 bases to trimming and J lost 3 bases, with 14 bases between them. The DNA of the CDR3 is TGTGCCAGCAGCCTTTGGACGGATGACTATGGCTACACCTTC. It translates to CASSLWTDDYGYTF.